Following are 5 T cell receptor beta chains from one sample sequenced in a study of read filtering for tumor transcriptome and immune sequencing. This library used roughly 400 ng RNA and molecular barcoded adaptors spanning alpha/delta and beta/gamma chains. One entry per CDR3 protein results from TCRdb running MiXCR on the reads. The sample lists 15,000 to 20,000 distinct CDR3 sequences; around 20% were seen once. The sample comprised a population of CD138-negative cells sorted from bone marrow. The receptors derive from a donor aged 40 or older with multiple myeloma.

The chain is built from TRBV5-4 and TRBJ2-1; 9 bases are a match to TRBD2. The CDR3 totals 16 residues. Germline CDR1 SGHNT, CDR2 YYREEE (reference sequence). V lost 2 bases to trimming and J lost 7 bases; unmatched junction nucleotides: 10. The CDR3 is CASSFDTSGLSNEQFF. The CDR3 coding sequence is TGTGCCAGCAGCTTTGATACTAGCGGGTTATCGAATGAGCAGTTCTTC.

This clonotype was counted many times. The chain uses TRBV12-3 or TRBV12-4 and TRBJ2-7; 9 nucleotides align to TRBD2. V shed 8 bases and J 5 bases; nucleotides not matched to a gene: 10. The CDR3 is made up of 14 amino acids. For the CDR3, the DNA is TGTGCCAGCCGAAAAAGCGCGGGAGGGGACGAGCAGTACTTC. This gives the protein CASRKSAGGDEQYF.

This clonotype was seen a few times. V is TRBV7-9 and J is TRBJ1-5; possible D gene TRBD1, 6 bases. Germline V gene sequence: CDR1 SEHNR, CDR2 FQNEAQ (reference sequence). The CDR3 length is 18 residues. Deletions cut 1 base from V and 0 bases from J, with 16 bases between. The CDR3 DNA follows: TGTGCCAGCAGCTTAGGAACGAGGACAGAAGATAGCAATCAGCCCCAGCATTTT. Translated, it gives CASSLGTRTEDSNQPQHF.

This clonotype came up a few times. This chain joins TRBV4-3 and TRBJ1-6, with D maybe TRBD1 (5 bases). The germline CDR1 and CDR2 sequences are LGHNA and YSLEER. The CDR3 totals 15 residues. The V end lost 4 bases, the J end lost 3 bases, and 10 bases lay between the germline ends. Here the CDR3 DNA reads TGCGCCAGCAGCCCATCTGGGGGCTATAATTCACCCCTCCACTTT. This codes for CASSPSGGYNSPLHF.

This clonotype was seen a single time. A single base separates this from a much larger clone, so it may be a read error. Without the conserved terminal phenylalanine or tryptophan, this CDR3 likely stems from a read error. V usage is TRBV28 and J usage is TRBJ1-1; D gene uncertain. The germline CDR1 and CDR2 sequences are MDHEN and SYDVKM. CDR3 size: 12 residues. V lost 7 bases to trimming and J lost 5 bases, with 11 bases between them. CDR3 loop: CASKTGKTEAFL. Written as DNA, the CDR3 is TGTGCCAGCAAGACGGGGAAAACTGAAGCTTTCCTT.